This T cell receptor (beta chain) is from a study of blood T cell repertoires in COVID-19. Whole-study context: Sources were T cells, B-cell-depleted T cells, or PBMCs; the material itself was cDNA or gDNA.

The CDR3 is 15 amino acids. Germline V gene data show CDR1 as SGHTS and CDR2 as YDEGEE. Libraries were prepared by immunoSEQ multiplex PCR; TCRdb keeps only in-frame clonotypes and omits some of them. The sample lists 100,000 to 120,000 clones, 88% occurring once. On this clone: Mismatch with germline at one junction end may stem from a read error.

This chain uses TRBV5-8 with TRBJ1-1; tentative D call: TRBD1 (5 bases). The TCR was taken from a woman in her fifties or sixties with acute or convalescent COVID-19. The material sequenced was peripheral blood. Here the CDR3 reads CASSLVARVKTEAFF. The CDR3 coding sequence is TGTGCCAGCAGCTTGGTCGCCAGGGTGAAGACTGAAGCTTTCTTT.